This T cell receptor beta chain comes out of a study of post-analysis software for immune sequencing data. Study-level background: Patients had relapsing-remitting, secondary progressive or progressive-relapsing multiple sclerosis; some lacked subtype. General study findings and limits: Significantly lower normalized Chao1 diversity was found in patients with multiple sclerosis relative to controls.

Concerning this clonotype itself: Its target is not known.

The TCR beta cDNA libraries contained unique molecular identifiers. T cells numbering about 1 to 10 million gave rise to about 540,000 cDNA molecules. A single record per CDR3 protein comes from TCRdb applying MiXCR to the PCR reads. The sample lists more than 350,000 distinct CDR3 sequences, more than 30% occurring once. What was sequenced was blood. The sequence was obtained from a girl aged 2 to 9 with multiple sclerosis.

CDR3: CATSDTDYNEQFF. CDR3 DNA sequence: TGTGCCACCAGTGATACTGACTACAATGAGCAGTTCTTC. This chain uses TRBV24-1 with TRBJ2-1; no reliable D call. The CDR3 length is 13 residues. Looked up from germline, CDR1 is KGHDR and CDR2 is SFDVKD. Trimming removed 3 bases at V and 3 bases at J, with 5 bases between.